These 20 T cell receptor beta chains share one sample of origin, sequenced in a study of T cells in Graves' hyperthyroidism and ophthalmopathy. The CDR3 regions of TCR beta were amplified from RNA transcripts. An initial round of RT-PCR targeting the TCR CDR3 relied on the HTBI primer set. TCRdb ran MiXCR on the multiplex PCR reads and lists one entry per CDR3 protein. The sample has 250,000 to 300,000 distinct CDR3 sequences, about an eighth seen once. Sequenced sample: blood. Receptors originate from a woman aged 35 to 49 with Graves' hyperthyroidism.

This clonotype was seen ten or more times. The V gene is TRBV10-3, the J gene TRBJ1-5; 7 bases align to TRBD1. V lost 6 bases to trimming and J lost 6 bases; unmatched junction nucleotides: 8. Germline loops: CDR1 ENHRY, CDR2 SYGVKD. This CDR3 contains 14 residues. The CDR3 DNA follows: TGTGCCATCAGCCAAGCCAGGGGGAGTCAGCCCCAGCATTTT. Protein product: CAISQARGSQPQHF.

About this clonotype: Since a much larger clone is just one base distant, this may be a read error. No conserved phenylalanine or tryptophan ends this CDR3, so it is likely a read error. The rearrangement links TRBV7-8 to TRBJ2-7; D gene uncertain. CDR3 length equals 13 residues. Between the trimmed V and J ends, which lost 8 bases and 1 base, there was a span of 12 bases. In germline, CDR1 is SGHVS, CDR2 FQNEAQ. The CDR3 sequence is CASASIWSYEQYI. The CDR3 nucleotides are TGTGCCAGCGCATCGATCTGGTCCTACGAGCAGTACATC.

This clonotype was counted many times. The V and J genes are TRBV28 and TRBJ2-1; possible D gene TRBD2, 7 bases. Germline CDR1 MDHEN, CDR2 SYDVKM. This CDR3 has 15 amino acids. V lost 6 bases to trimming and J lost 3 bases, with 15 bases between them. CDR3 bases: TGTGCCAGCAGCCCAACGGGGGGCTACTACAATGAGCAGTTCTTC. Amino acid sequence: CASSPTGGYYNEQFF.

A single count supports this clonotype. CDR3 sequence (DNA): TGTGCCAGCTCACCGGGACTAGCGGAATACTACGAGCAGTACTTC. It translates to CASSPGLAEYYEQYF. This chain uses TRBV18 with TRBJ2-7; TRBD2 matches 11 bases. This CDR3 region has 15 residues. The V segment lost 3 bases and the J segment 3 bases; nucleotides outside the gene matches: 4. Germline assignment: CDR1 KGHSH and CDR2 LQKENI.

Concerning this clonotype: The missing conserved phenylalanine or tryptophan at the end of this CDR3 makes a read error likely. V gene TRBV12-3 or TRBV12-4 combines with J gene TRBJ2-7; D is possibly TRBD1 (6 bases). CDR3 length equals 14 residues. Trimming took 8 bases from V and 4 from J, leaving 18 bases between them. CDR3 nucleotides: TGTGCCAGCGGTTCACCGGGACATGTTTACGAGCAGTACCTC. Translated, it gives CASGSPGHVYEQYL.

The chain has TRBV27 and TRBJ1-2, with D perhaps TRBD1 (6 bases). CDR1 MNHEY and CDR2 SMNVEV come from the germline V gene (reference sequence). Trimming shortened V by 5 bases and J by 2 bases, and 12 bases separated the two germline ends. There are 14 residues in the CDR3. This CDR3 is CASSPTGMNYGYTF. The CDR3 nucleotides read TGTGCCAGCAGTCCCACAGGGATGAACTATGGCTACACCTTC.

The chain employs TRBV20-1 and TRBJ2-2; D may match TRBD1 or TRBD2 (6 bases each). The V and J ends lost 3 bases and 6 bases respectively, with 20 bases between them. This CDR3 is 16 amino acids long. Germline V gene lookup returns CDR1 DFQATT and CDR2 SNEGSKA (reference sequence). CDR3: CSASKFGGAPSGELFF. The CDR3 DNA follows: TGCAGTGCTAGCAAATTCGGGGGCGCCCCGTCCGGGGAGCTGTTTTTT.

This clonotype was found many times. The chain couples TRBV14 to TRBJ1-1; D gene unclear. Germline loops: CDR1 SGHDN, CDR2 FVKESK. V lost 4 bases, J lost 1 base, and 10 bases lay in between. The CDR3 contains 14 residues. CDR3 protein: CASSPRAGNTEAFF. The DNA of the CDR3 is TGTGCCAGCAGCCCTAGGGCCGGGAACACTGAAGCTTTCTTT.

This clonotype was recorded many times. The chain couples TRBV15 to TRBJ2-1; TRBD2 agrees at 7 bases. The CDR3 covers 14 residues. Germline lookup yields CDR1 LNHNV and CDR2 YYDKDF (reference sequence). V lost 9 bases, J lost 9 bases, and 14 bases stayed unmatched. This CDR3 is CATRMGGRGGEQFF. CDR3 nucleotide sequence: TGTGCCACAAGGATGGGCGGGAGAGGTGGTGAGCAGTTCTTC.

This clonotype has a handful of counts. The chain joins TRBV19 to TRBJ2-7; weak D call: TRBD1 (5 bases). With 3 bases removed from V and 7 bases from J, the gap between germline ends came to 13 bases. Germline CDR1 is LNHDA and CDR2 is SQIVND (reference sequence). There are 13 residues in the CDR3. The CDR3 sequence: CASSMEPGREQYF. CDR3 coding DNA: TGTGCCAGTAGTATGGAACCAGGGCGGGAGCAGTACTTC. The full variable domain, with the rest looked up from reference TRBV19 and TRBJ2-7, is DGGITQSPKYLFRKEGQNVTLSCEQNLNHDAMYWYRQDPGQGLRLIYYSQIVNDFQKGDIAEGYSVSREKKESFPLTVTSAQKNPTAFYLCASSMEPGREQYFGPGTRLTVT.

Ten or more counts support this clonotype. The chain has TRBV13 and TRBJ2-3; 7 bases map to TRBD2. The CDR3 has 16 amino acids. The germline gives CDR1 PRHDT, CDR2 FYEKMQ (reference sequence). J lost 0 bases, V lost 2 bases, and 5 bases had no gene match. CDR3 in amino acids: CASSLSVSGSTDTQYF. CDR3 nucleotide sequence: TGTGCCAGCAGCTTAAGTGTTAGCGGGAGCACAGATACGCAGTATTTT.

V is TRBV7-6 and J is TRBJ1-4; D gene unclear. CDR3 length: 16 amino acids. Between the trimmed V and J ends, which lost 1 base and 0 bases, there was a span of 9 bases. Germline CDR1 SGHVS, CDR2 FNYEAQ. The CDR3 is CASSLVVTATNEKLFF. CDR3 nucleotide sequence: TGTGCCAGCAGCTTAGTTGTTACAGCAACTAATGAAAAACTGTTTTTT.

This clonotype was found a few times. This rearrangement joins TRBV20-1 to TRBJ1-2; D not certain. This CDR3 spans 13 amino acids. Germline-derived CDR1 and CDR2 are DFQATT and SNEGSKA (reference sequence). Trimming stripped 0 bases from V and 1 base from J, with 6 bases between. This chain's CDR3 is CSARDFNNYGYTF. The CDR3 nucleotides are TGCAGTGCTAGAGATTTCAATAACTATGGCTACACCTTC.

The rearrangement joins TRBV20-1 to TRBJ2-1; 7 nucleotides match TRBD2. The J segment lost 5 bases and the V segment lost 5 bases, leaving 12 bases of the junction unmatched. The CDR3 sequence is 15 residues long. Per the germline V gene, CDR1 is DFQATT and CDR2 is SNEGSKA (reference sequence). The CDR3 protein is CSAHNLAALNNEQFF. The CDR3, as DNA: TGCAGTGCTCATAACCTAGCGGCCCTTAACAATGAGCAGTTCTTC.

This rearrangement joins TRBV3-1 to TRBJ2-4; 13 bases agree with TRBD2. Germline CDR1 and CDR2: LGHDT and YNNKEL (reference sequence). This CDR3 is 18 amino acids long. V trimming: 1 base; J trimming: 0 bases; junction bases outside the gene matches: 3. The CDR3 DNA reads TGTGCCAGCAGCCAAGGGGGACTAGCGGGAAGAGCCAAAAACATTCAGTACTTC. Translation gives CASSQGGLAGRAKNIQYF.

The rearrangement joins TRBV6-5 to TRBJ2-1; 7 bases map to TRBD2. Trimming removed 0 bases from V and 4 bases from J; junction bases left unmatched: 6. The V gene's germline CDR1 is MNHEY and CDR2 SVGAGI. This CDR3 comprises 16 residues. CDR3 nucleotides: TGTGCCAGCAGTTACTCCCCGGATAGCGGGTACAATGAGCAGTTCTTC. It specifies CASSYSPDSGYNEQFF.

This clonotype was picked up many times. The chain combines TRBV7-8 with TRBJ1-6; no clear D. Germline V gene data show CDR1 as SGHVS and CDR2 as FQNEAQ. V lost 3 bases and J lost 7, with 10 bases in between. The CDR3 has 14 residues. The CDR3 here is CASSFTVQNSPLHF. The CDR3 DNA reads as TGTGCCAGCAGCTTCACGGTTCAGAATTCACCCCTCCACTTT.

V is TRBV2 and J is TRBJ2-3, with TRBD2 identical over 8 bases. V lost 7 bases and J lost 7; bases outside the gene matches: 10. The CDR3 extends over 14 amino acids. Germline CDR1 and CDR2: SNHLY and FYNNEI. For the CDR3, the DNA is TGTGCCAGCATCTATAGCGGGAATGTGAATACGCAGTATTTT. Translation gives CASIYSGNVNTQYF.

This clonotype has a count of ten or more. The chain couples TRBV11-3 to TRBJ2-2, with a weak D call TRBD2 (6 bases). Looked up from germline, CDR1 is SGHNT and CDR2 is YENEEA. V dropped 7 bases and J dropped 4 bases, with 13 bases sitting between them. The CDR3 has 14 amino acids. CDR3 region: CASTSTSFTGELFF. CDR3 coding DNA: TGTGCCAGCACCTCGACTAGTTTCACCGGGGAGCTGTTTTTT.

This clonotype was counted many times. The J gene is TRBJ2-3, the V gene TRBV12-3 or TRBV12-4, with D maybe TRBD2 (5 bases). The length of the CDR3 is 17 residues. The ends were cut back, 2 bases at V and 6 bases at J, with 21 bases in the middle. CDR3 protein: CASSLNSGLGPADTQYF. The CDR3 nucleotides are TGTGCCAGCAGTTTAAATAGTGGACTTGGCCCGGCGGATACGCAGTATTTT.